These 10 T cell receptor beta chains came from one sample sequenced in a study of brain T cells in children with intractable seizures. Time point meaning: blood from clinic visit 5 months post-surgery; TSC patient then seizure free. Here immunoSEQ multiplex PCR was the method, and the copy in TCRdb shows in-frame clones only, minus some. This sample has 340,000 or so clones, with 93% found just once. This material consisted of peripheral blood, taken more than 4 months after surgery. All receptors derive from a boy in the first two years of life with tuberous sclerosis and intractable seizures.

The J gene is TRBJ2-6, the V gene TRBV12-3 or TRBV12-4; D gene unclear. The CDR3 is 13 residues long. The V gene lost 4 bases and the J gene lost 4 bases, with 5 bases spanning the gap. CDR3 in DNA: TGTGCCAGCAGTTCCCAGGGGGCCAACGTCCTGACTTTC. This gives the protein CASSSQGANVLTF.

The chain joins TRBV4-2 to TRBJ2-3; either TRBD1 or TRBD2 may fit D (5 bases each). Trimming took 4 bases from V and 4 from J, leaving 6 bases between them. Germline values: CDR1 LGHNA, CDR2 YNFKEQ. This CDR3 region has 12 residues. The CDR3 sequence is CASSRGSDTQYF. CDR3 nucleotides: TGTGCCAGCAGCCGGGGGTCAGATACGCAGTATTTT.

The rearrangement joins TRBV18 to TRBJ2-7; D unresolved. Germline-derived CDR1 and CDR2 are KGHSH and LQKENI. The CDR3 totals 14 residues. The ends were cut back, 4 bases at V and 0 bases at J, with 10 bases in the middle. This chain's CDR3 is CASSLDVSSYEQYF. CDR3 DNA: TGTGCCAGCTCACTCGACGTGAGCTCCTACGAGCAGTACTTC.

The CDR3 loop reads CATSREEGGSGANVLTF. DNA for the CDR3: TGTGCCACCAGCAGAGAAGAAGGGGGCTCTGGGGCCAACGTCCTGACTTTC. The V call is TRBV15, the J call TRBJ2-6; D perhaps matches TRBD1 (6 bases). Per germline, CDR1 LNHNV and CDR2 YYDKDF (reference sequence). Deletions cut 0 bases from V and 0 bases from J, with 9 bases between. The length of the CDR3 is 17 residues.

This clone was detected only once. One junction end disagrees with the germline gene, perhaps due to a read error. J is TRBJ2-7 and V is TRBV7-6, with a possible D match to TRBD2 (6 bases). There are 12 residues in the CDR3. Germline CDR1 is SGHVS and CDR2 is FNYEAQ. The CDR3 region is CASSSAEGPMNF. The CDR3 DNA reads as TGTGCCAGCAGCTCCGCGGAGGGGCCCATGAACTTC. The complete variable domain, with remaining parts taken from reference TRBV7-6 and TRBJ2-7, reads GAGVSQSPRYKVTKRGQDVALRCDPISGHVSLYWYRQALGQGPEFLTYFNYEAQQDKSGLPNDRFSAERPEGSISTLTIQRTEQRDSAMYRCASSSAEGPMNFGPGTRLTVT.

The V call is TRBV11-3, the J call TRBJ1-1; D is unresolved. Germline CDR1 is SGHNT and CDR2 is YENEEA. The CDR3 consists of 13 residues. V was pared by 4 bases and J by 1 base, with 7 bases between. The CDR3 region has the DNA TGTGCCAGCAGCTCCTACAGGAACACTGAAGCTTTCTTT. Its translation: CASSSYRNTEAFF.

The chain has TRBV19 and TRBJ2-2, with 9 bases aligning to TRBD2. The CDR3 covers 17 residues. Per germline, CDR1 LNHDA and CDR2 SQIVND (reference sequence). With V trimmed by 1 base and J by 6 bases, 9 bases remained unmatched. CDR3 sequence: CASSIVAGLATAGELFF. CDR3 bases: TGTGCCAGTAGTATAGTAGCAGGACTAGCGACAGCCGGGGAGCTGTTTTTT.

The genes are TRBV13 and TRBJ1-1, with D possibly matching TRBD1 (5 bases). This CDR3 spans 12 amino acids. The V end lost 3 bases, the J end lost 10 bases, and 12 bases lay between the germline ends. Germline CDR1 is PRHDT and CDR2 is FYEKMQ (reference sequence). The CDR3 nucleotides are TGTGCCAGCAGCTTTAGGGGAACGGGAGCTTTCTTT. Its protein is CASSFRGTGAFF.

V gene TRBV6-5 combines with J gene TRBJ1-1, with D uncertain. The ends were cut back, 0 bases at V and 3 bases at J, with 11 bases in the middle. The CDR3 spans 15 residues. Germline V gene data show CDR1 as MNHEY and CDR2 as SVGAGI. DNA for the CDR3: TGTGCCAGCAGTTACTCAAGAGGGAGAGACACTGAAGCTTTCTTT. The encoded protein is CASSYSRGRDTEAFF.

The chain recombines TRBV30 with TRBJ1-1; 9 bases are shared with TRBD1. V lost 4 bases to trimming and J lost 2 bases; unmatched junction nucleotides: 2. Germline lookup yields CDR1 GTSNPN and CDR2 SVGIG (reference sequence). CDR3 length equals 13 residues. The CDR3 sequence: CAWMDRGNTEAFF. As DNA, the CDR3 is TGTGCCTGGATGGACAGGGGAAACACTGAAGCTTTCTTT.